This T cell receptor beta chain emerged from a study of cytomegalovirus exposure and HLA in healthy donors. On the study more broadly: In a later analysis, the roughly 130 validation repertoires were reported to have used the same platform as the roughly 730 first-cohort repertoires. Points from the study as a whole: The CMV antigen specificity of a few CMV-associated chains was confirmed through in vitro analysis. Subsequent analysis revealed that first-cohort TCR clusters tended to co-occur in the 90 to 150 validation repertoires.

Assay: immunoSEQ multiplex PCR; the TCRdb copy retains only in-frame clones and omits some. The repertoire has fewer than 120,000 clones, approximately 89% of them found once; the top ten carry about 1.9%. A remark on this clone: Its antigen is unknown.

This CDR3 spans 16 amino acids. V gave up 3 bases and J gave up 3 bases, with 18 bases separating them. Germline V gene lookup returns CDR1 MDHEN and CDR2 SYDVKM. This chain joins TRBV28 and TRBJ2-7; D is possibly TRBD1 (6 bases). This clonotype originated in a woman between 18 and 29 years old in good health and CMV-seronegative. Input material: PBMCs. CDR3 sequence reads: CASSFPIRDRNYEQYF. In nucleotides, the CDR3 is TGTGCCAGCAGTTTCCCAATTCGAGACAGGAACTACGAGCAGTACTTC.